The 11 T cell receptor beta chains reported below all come from one sample, sequenced in a study of T cell repertoires in cytomegalovirus infection. MiXCR, applied by TCRdb to the reads, yields one record per CDR3 protein. The sample lists 150,000 to 200,000 distinct CDR3 sequences, 9.5% seen once, with approximately 4.2% in the top ten. The sequenced sample consisted of PBMCs. These receptors were taken from a human donor in good health (CMV status not recorded). Some clones in this sample may be carry-over from other donors' samples.

This clonotype was detected ten times or more. This rearrangement joins TRBV7-2 to TRBJ2-5, with a possible D match to TRBD2 (5 bases). Germline CDR1 SGHTA, CDR2 FQGNSA. This CDR3 has 15 amino acids. V was cut by 3 bases and J by 4 bases, with 15 bases left in between. In DNA, the CDR3 is TGTGCCAGCAGCTTGGGCCTAGCAAATGCAGAGACCCAGTACTTC. This translates into CASSLGLANAETQYF.

This sequence joins TRBV12-3 or TRBV12-4 and TRBJ2-5, with D possibly called TRBD1 or TRBD2 (5 bases each). The V gene lost 5 bases and the J gene lost 5 bases, with 15 bases spanning the gap. The CDR3 is made up of 14 amino acids. The CDR3 DNA reads as TGTGCCAGCAGTGCAGGGAGTCGTCTTGAGACCCAGTACTTC. It codes for CASSAGSRLETQYF.

This clonotype was counted ten times or more. V gene TRBV7-2 combines with J gene TRBJ2-1; 7 positions agree with TRBD2. The CDR3 runs 14 residues. Unmatched junction bases numbered 0, after V lost 1 base and J lost 3 bases. Germline V gene sequence: CDR1 SGHTA, CDR2 FQGNSA. CDR3 sequence: CASSLGGSYNEQFF. For the CDR3, the DNA is TGTGCCAGCAGCTTAGGCGGGAGCTACAATGAGCAGTTCTTC.

The rearrangement links TRBV20-1 to TRBJ1-1, with a possible D match to TRBD1 (5 bases). The CDR3 consists of 13 residues. Germline lookup yields CDR1 DFQATT and CDR2 SNEGSKA (reference sequence). Trimming stripped 5 bases from V and 3 bases from J, with 13 bases between. This CDR3 is CSAWRSGDTEAFF. In nucleotides, the CDR3 is TGCAGTGCTTGGCGGTCGGGGGACACTGAAGCTTTCTTT.

Ten or more counts support this clonotype. This sequence joins TRBV28 and TRBJ1-5; perhaps TRBD1 as D (6 bases). The V end was cut by 4 bases, the J end by 4 bases, with 14 bases between. The CDR3 consists of 15 residues. In germline, CDR1 is MDHEN, CDR2 SYDVKM. The CDR3, as DNA: TGTGCCAGCAGTTCCCGGAGGACAGAAAATCAGCCCCAGCATTTT. It encodes CASSSRRTENQPQHF.

This clonotype was seen many times. This chain uses TRBV7-2 with TRBJ2-3; perhaps D is TRBD1 or TRBD2 (5 bases each). Germline CDR1 SGHTA, CDR2 FQGNSA. The CDR3 has 18 amino acids. V lost 3 bases and J lost 0, with 19 bases in between. CDR3 bases: TGTGCCAGCAGCTTTGGGGGTGGGACCCGCCCTAGCACAGATACGCAGTATTTT. Amino acid sequence: CASSFGGGTRPSTDTQYF.

This clonotype was detected many times. This chain joins TRBV28 and TRBJ1-2; D not resolved. The V end lost 5 bases, the J end lost 0 bases, and 19 bases lay between the germline ends. Germline V gene sequence: CDR1 MDHEN, CDR2 SYDVKM. The CDR3 has 17 residues. The CDR3 loop reads CASSLVGRIQSNYGYTF. The DNA for the CDR3 is TGTGCCAGCAGTCTGGTTGGGCGGATCCAGTCTAACTATGGCTACACCTTC.

Only a few counts were recorded for this clonotype. The rearrangement joins TRBV20-1 to TRBJ1-5; unclear D gene. There are 15 residues in the CDR3. The V gene lost 0 bases and the J gene lost 0 bases, with 9 bases spanning the gap. Germline V gene lookup returns CDR1 DFQATT and CDR2 SNEGSKA (reference sequence). The CDR3 DNA sequence: TGCAGTGCTAGAGATTCCGGACGTAGCAATCAGCCCCAGCATTTT. Encoded protein: CSARDSGRSNQPQHF.

The chain is built from TRBV4-1 and TRBJ1-1; D not resolved. CDR3 length: 15 amino acids. The germline V gene encodes CDR1 MGHRA and CDR2 YSYEKL. V was clipped by 0 bases and J by 5 bases, with 13 bases between them. This CDR3 reads CASSQDRTHGTEAFF. CDR3 DNA: TGCGCCAGCAGCCAAGATCGCACTCACGGAACTGAAGCTTTCTTT.

This clonotype has ten or more counts. The chain carries TRBV15 and TRBJ1-3; 8 bases agree with TRBD1. The trim removed 2 bases at V and 3 bases at J, leaving 9 bases unmatched. The CDR3 runs to 17 residues. Germline assignment: CDR1 LNHNV and CDR2 YYDKDF (reference sequence). The CDR3, as DNA: TGTGCCACCAGCAGAAAAGTTCAGGGGGCGAGTGGAAACACCATATATTTT. It yields the protein CATSRKVQGASGNTIYF. The whole variable domain, filled in from reference TRBV15 and TRBJ1-3, reads DAMVIQNPRYQVTQFGKPVTLSCSQTLNHNVMYWYQQKSSQAPKLLFHYYDKDFNNEADTPDNFQSRRPNTSFCFLDIRSPGLGDTAMYLCATSRKVQGASGNTIYFGEGSWLTVV.

This clonotype has a count of ten or more. The V call is TRBV7-6, the J call TRBJ2-6; 7 nucleotides match TRBD1. The V segment lost 5 bases and the J segment 4 bases; nucleotides outside the gene matches: 8. Germline CDR1 SGHVS, CDR2 FNYEAQ. This CDR3 contains 16 residues. The CDR3 is CASSAGTEAGANVLTF. CDR3 DNA sequence: TGTGCCAGCAGCGCCGGGACAGAGGCCGGGGCCAACGTCCTGACTTTC.